This T cell receptor (beta chain) was captured by sequencing in a study of cytomegalovirus exposure and HLA in healthy donors. About the study: Early on, a data release was issued that held 80 million or so unique TCRs from HLA-typed donors. General study points: V segments that were indistinguishable, TRBV6-2 and TRBV6-3 among them, were omitted from analysis. In a later analysis, at a false discovery rate of 0.05, 16,951 TCR beta sequences matched HLA alleles.

On this clone itself: Its target is not known.

Both 60 Vbeta primers and 13 Jbeta primers went into the PCR. Sequencing was performed with immunoSEQ multiplex PCR; in TCRdb, only in-frame clones are kept and a portion is missing. Of some 130,000 clones in the sample, 75% to 85% were seen once. Per germline, CDR1 GTSNPN and CDR2 SVGIG (reference sequence). V lost 7 bases, J lost 7 bases, and 7 bases stayed unmatched. CDR3 length equals 13 residues. Material: PBMCs. The origin of this receptor is a man younger than 40 in good health and CMV-seronegative. J is TRBJ1-4 and V is TRBV30; 9 bases line up with TRBD1. The CDR3 protein is CASGQGMSEKLFF. The CDR3 nucleotides are TGTGCCTCTGGACAGGGGATGAGTGAAAAACTGTTTTTT.